This T cell receptor (beta chain) was sequenced during a study of T cell responses to AZD1222 COVID-19 vaccine. The study, taken as a whole, reports: Among AZD1222 vaccinees, only six or seven were seropositive at baseline. Most donors were white British and more were female, and clonal diversity was possibly underestimated. Repertoires in all cases were sampled only once the peak T cell response had passed.

V was shortened by 6 bases and J by 7 bases, with 15 bases between the two germline ends. Germline lookup yields CDR1 LNHDA and CDR2 SQIVND (reference sequence). CDR3 size: 14 residues. Method: immunoSEQ multiplex PCR; TCRdb's copy keeps in-frame clones and lacks some. The sample lists roughly 150,000 clones; around 90% were seen once. As to this clone: Its antigen is not known.

The clonotype originates from an adult in good health. The genes are TRBV19 and TRBJ2-2; D is unresolved. The starting material was peripheral blood, obtained on day 0 of AZD1222 vaccination. The CDR3 protein is CASRQSSAVGELFF. DNA for the CDR3: TGTGCCAGTAGACAGTCTAGTGCGGTCGGGGAGCTGTTTTTT.